Shown below are 27 T cell receptor beta chains from a single sample sequenced in a study of CD8+CD57+ T cells in acquired aplastic anemia. TCR beta VDJ and CDR3 profiling used genomic DNA as template. TCRdb analysed the reads with MiXCR anew, one entry per CDR3 protein. The data show approximately 300,000 distinct CDR3 sequences, approximately 57% seen once. Patients chosen for sequencing had shown CD8+CD57+ cell expansion by flow cytometry. Input material: sorted CD4+, CD8+, or CD8+CD57+ T cells (not recorded which) from PBMCs. The receptor source for this set is a human donor with aplastic anemia.

The rearrangement joins TRBV2 to TRBJ2-7; D could derive from TRBD1 or TRBD2 (5 bases each). Germline V gene sequence: CDR1 SNHLY, CDR2 FYNNEI. V lost 5 bases and J lost 5, with 19 bases in between. This CDR3 is built from 15 residues. The DNA for the CDR3 is TGTGCCAGCAGTCAGGGACGGGTGCTTAGGGACGAGCAGTACTTC. Protein: CASSQGRVLRDEQYF. The complete variable domain, with remaining parts taken from reference TRBV2 and TRBJ2-7, reads EPEVTQTPSHQVTQMGQEVILRCVPISNHLYFYWYRQILGQKVEFLVSFYNNEISEKSEIFDDQFSVERPDGSNFTLKIRSTKLEDSAMYFCASSQGRVLRDEQYFGPGTRLTVT.

This clonotype was detected ten times or more. V is TRBV20-1 and J is TRBJ1-1; D is unresolved. The V gene lost 3 bases and the J gene lost 9 bases, with 8 bases spanning the gap. CDR1 and CDR2 from the germline V gene are DFQATT and SNEGSKA (reference sequence). The CDR3 is 10 amino acids. The CDR3 DNA sequence: TGCAGTGCTAGCCATCTTAAAGCTTTCTTT. This gives the protein CSASHLKAFF.

The table lists this clonotype with many counts. This chain uses TRBV5-1 with TRBJ1-2; tentative D call: TRBD1 (5 bases). The V gene's germline CDR1 is SGHRS and CDR2 YFSETQ. The CDR3 extends over 14 amino acids. The V end was cut by 2 bases, the J end by 2 bases, with 10 bases between. The CDR3 here is CASSLRGENYGYTF. The CDR3 nucleotides read TGCGCCAGCAGCTTACGGGGGGAGAACTATGGCTACACCTTC.

The rearrangement links TRBV19 to TRBJ1-5; no reliable D call. The CDR3 is made up of 14 amino acids. V shed 0 bases and J shed 2 bases, with 5 bases lying between them. The germline V gene has CDR1 LNHDA and CDR2 SQIVND (reference sequence). The CDR3 nucleotides are TGTGCCAGTAGTATAGAGGAAGGCAATCAGCCCCAGCATTTT. Its protein is CASSIEEGNQPQHF.

This clonotype was seen at least ten times. The V and J genes are TRBV7-9 and TRBJ1-5, with D uncertain. CDR3 size: 13 residues. In germline, CDR1 is SEHNR, CDR2 FQNEAQ (reference sequence). Trimming took 10 bases from V and 0 from J, leaving 10 bases between them. CDR3 protein: CATQTDSNQPQHF. The CDR3 nucleotides are TGTGCCACCCAAACAGATAGCAATCAGCCCCAGCATTTT.

This rearrangement joins TRBV15 to TRBJ1-6, with 8 bases identical to TRBD1. CDR1 and CDR2 (germline): LNHNV, YYDKDF (reference sequence). Trimming cost V 3 bases and J 13 bases; bases outside gene matches: 5. This CDR3 has 13 residues. The CDR3 protein is CATSRDRVSPLHF. CDR3 bases: TGTGCCACCAGCAGGGACAGGGTTTCCCCCCTCCACTTT.

The chain joins TRBV15 to TRBJ2-5, with TRBD1 identical over 11 bases. With V trimmed by 2 bases and J by 5 bases, 10 bases remained unmatched. CDR1 and CDR2 from the germline V gene are LNHNV and YYDKDF (reference sequence). CDR3 length: 17 amino acids. In DNA form, the CDR3 reads TGTGCCACCAGCAGACTTGGACAGGGGGCGGAAAAGGAGACCCAGTACTTC. Its protein is CATSRLGQGAEKETQYF.

The sample holds many counts of this clonotype. The chain employs TRBV5-8 and TRBJ1-6; D is undetermined. CDR1 SGHTS and CDR2 YDEGEE come from the germline V gene. CDR3 length: 15 amino acids. V was shortened by 4 bases and J by 0 bases, with 8 bases between the two germline ends. CDR3 protein: CASSPGYSYNSPLHF. The CDR3 nucleotides are TGTGCCAGCAGCCCAGGATACTCCTATAATTCACCCCTCCACTTT.

The genes are TRBV2 and TRBJ2-5, with 12 bases matching TRBD2. Unmatched junction bases numbered 8, after V lost 5 bases and J lost 4 bases. This CDR3 comprises 16 residues. Germline V gene sequence: CDR1 SNHLY, CDR2 FYNNEI. The CDR3 coding sequence is TGTGCCAGCAGTAAAACTAGCGGGGGGTGGGTAGAGACCCAGTACTTC. It translates to CASSKTSGGWVETQYF.

The chain joins TRBV7-8 to TRBJ2-3, with D possibly TRBD1 on 8 matching bases. V shed 0 bases and J shed 2 bases, with 18 bases lying between them. Germline CDR1 SGHVS, CDR2 FQNEAQ. CDR3 length equals 18 residues. The CDR3: CASSLAVLQGGFTDTQYF. The CDR3 region has the DNA TGTGCCAGCAGCTTAGCCGTATTACAGGGGGGGTTCACAGATACGCAGTATTTT.

This clonotype was seen a few times. This chain joins TRBV24-1 and TRBJ2-5; 10 nucleotides align to TRBD2. CDR3 length: 15 amino acids. Germline V gives CDR1 KGHDR, CDR2 SFDVKD. After removal of 2 bases from V and 4 bases from J, the junction contained 3 bases not matched to a gene. CDR3 nucleotide sequence: TGTGCCACCAGTGATTCCAGGACTAGCGGAGAGACCCAGTACTTC. This translates into CATSDSRTSGETQYF.

At least ten counts were recorded for this clonotype. The chain joins TRBV7-6 to TRBJ2-7, with TRBD2 matching 12 bases. The ends lost 5 bases at V and 1 base at J; junction bases unmatched: 3. The germline V gene encodes CDR1 SGHVS and CDR2 FNYEAQ. The CDR3 runs 15 residues. In nucleotides, the CDR3 is TGTGCCAGCAGCCCCGGACTAGCGGGATCCTACGAGCAGTACTTC. Translating gives CASSPGLAGSYEQYF. Full variable domain (outside the CDR3, taken from reference TRBV7-6 and TRBJ2-7): GAGVSQSPRYKVTKRGQDVALRCDPISGHVSLYWYRQALGQGPEFLTYFNYEAQQDKSGLPNDRFSAERPEGSISTLTIQRTEQRDSAMYRCASSPGLAGSYEQYFGPGTRLTVT.

This clonotype was seen ten or more times. The rearrangement links TRBV15 to TRBJ1-1; D remains unclear. This CDR3 has 13 amino acids. V gave up 6 bases and J gave up 0 bases, with 8 bases separating them. Germline assignment: CDR1 LNHNV and CDR2 YYDKDF (reference sequence). Here the CDR3 DNA reads TGTGCCACCAGTATCGACCTGAACACTGAAGCTTTCTTT. Translating it yields CATSIDLNTEAFF.

The chain combines TRBV7-2 with TRBJ1-3; no firm D call. This CDR3 is 14 amino acids long. Germline CDR1 is SGHTA and CDR2 is FQGNSA. V was cut by 3 bases and J by 2 bases, with 8 bases left in between. CDR3 in DNA: TGTGCCAGCAGCTTGCGCCTGACTGGAAACACCATATATTTT. This codes for CASSLRLTGNTIYF.

V gene TRBV5-6 combines with J gene TRBJ2-7, with a possible D match to TRBD1 (5 bases). Germline values: CDR1 SGHDT, CDR2 YYEEEE. Trimming stripped 0 bases from V and 2 bases from J, with 9 bases between. The CDR3 loop spans 14 amino acids. CDR3 sequence: CASSLGRATYEQYF. In DNA form, the CDR3 reads TGTGCCAGCAGCTTGGGCAGGGCTACCTACGAGCAGTACTTC.

The chain has TRBV2 and TRBJ1-1, with 7 bases fitting TRBD1. CDR1 is SNHLY and CDR2 is FYNNEI in the germline V gene. Trimming at V came to 6 bases and at J to 6 bases, leaving 10 bases not matched to a gene. This CDR3 has 14 amino acids. In DNA, the CDR3 is TGTGCCAGCAGCTTAGTCCAGGGGGTCGCTGAAGCTTTCTTT. Amino acids: CASSLVQGVAEAFF. The full variable domain, in which reference TRBV2 and TRBJ1-1 provide the parts outside the CDR3, is EPEVTQTPSHQVTQMGQEVILRCVPISNHLYFYWYRQILGQKVEFLVSFYNNEISEKSEIFDDQFSVERPDGSNFTLKIRSTKLEDSAMYFCASSLVQGVAEAFFGQGTRLTVV.

The V gene is TRBV2, the J gene TRBJ2-7; TRBD1 matches 8 bases. The CDR3 has 14 amino acids. The germline gives CDR1 SNHLY, CDR2 FYNNEI. V dropped 6 bases and J dropped 5; count of bases not matched to a gene: 9. As DNA, the CDR3 is TGTGCCAGCAGACCTCCCAGGGGGCAGGACGAGCAGTACTTC. It is translated as CASRPPRGQDEQYF. Full variable domain (outside the CDR3, taken from reference TRBV2 and TRBJ2-7): EPEVTQTPSHQVTQMGQEVILRCVPISNHLYFYWYRQILGQKVEFLVSFYNNEISEKSEIFDDQFSVERPDGSNFTLKIRSTKLEDSAMYFCASRPPRGQDEQYFGPGTRLTVT.

In this sample, this clonotype turned up many times. This chain connects TRBV7-8 to TRBJ1-3, with D perhaps matching TRBD1 (5 bases). Germline V gives CDR1 SGHVS, CDR2 FQNEAQ. This CDR3 has 14 residues. V dropped 8 bases and J dropped 4 bases, with 15 bases sitting between them. The CDR3 region is CASRPRGLGNTIYF. CDR3 DNA: TGTGCCAGCCGCCCCCGGGGGTTAGGAAACACCATATATTTT. The full variable domain, rest sourced from reference TRBV7-8 and TRBJ1-3, is GAGVSQSPRYKVAKRGQDVALRCDPISGHVSLFWYQQALGQGPEFLTYFQNEAQLDKSGLPSDRFFAERPEGSVSTLKIQRTQQEDSAVYLCASRPRGLGNTIYFGEGSWLTVV.

This clonotype was observed many times. This chain connects TRBV19 to TRBJ2-1; TRBD2 matches at 12 bases. The germline V gene encodes CDR1 LNHDA and CDR2 SQIVND (reference sequence). This CDR3 region has 16 residues. V gave up 5 bases and J gave up 3 bases; unmatched junction bases: 5. The CDR3 protein is CASSLTSGSVYNEQFF. CDR3 DNA: TGTGCCAGTAGTCTGACTAGCGGGAGTGTCTACAATGAGCAGTTCTTC. Together with reference TRBV19 and TRBJ2-1, the CDR3 gives the full variable domain: DGGITQSPKYLFRKEGQNVTLSCEQNLNHDAMYWYRQDPGQGLRLIYYSQIVNDFQKGDIAEGYSVSREKKESFPLTVTSAQKNPTAFYLCASSLTSGSVYNEQFFGPGTRLTVL.

The chain's CDR3 is CSAREDRGYGYTF. DNA for the CDR3: TGCAGTGCTAGGGAGGACAGGGGTTATGGCTACACCTTC. The rearrangement uses TRBV20-1 and TRBJ1-2; TRBD1 matches at 9 bases. Losses at the gene ends were 3 bases for V and 5 bases for J; bases not matched to a gene: 4. Germline V gene data show CDR1 as DFQATT and CDR2 as SNEGSKA (reference sequence). This CDR3 has 13 amino acids.

The chain uses TRBV20-1 and TRBJ2-1, with 7 nucleotides matching TRBD2. With 2 bases clipped from V and 5 bases from J, the junction kept 9 bases outside the gene matches. This CDR3 has 15 residues. From germline, CDR1 is DFQATT and CDR2 SNEGSKA (reference sequence). The CDR3 nucleotides are TGCAGTGCTAGATCCATACTAGCGCAAGACAATGAGCAGTTCTTC. Residues: CSARSILAQDNEQFF.

This clonotype has only one observation. V is TRBV20-1 and J is TRBJ2-7, with TRBD1 matching 9 bases. This CDR3 has 13 residues. V lost 6 bases and J lost 2; bases outside the gene matches: 5. CDR1 is DFQATT and CDR2 is SNEGSKA in the germline V gene (reference sequence). CDR3 loop: CSAETGGAYEQYF. The CDR3 DNA sequence: TGCAGTGCGGAGACAGGGGGTGCCTACGAGCAGTACTTC.

V and J are TRBV20-1 and TRBJ2-1; 11 nucleotides agree with TRBD2. V lost 6 bases to trimming and J lost 0 bases; unmatched junction nucleotides: 4. The CDR3 is 15 amino acids. The germline gives CDR1 DFQATT, CDR2 SNEGSKA (reference sequence). Written as DNA, the CDR3 is TGCAGTGCGGCGGGACTAGCGGTCTCCTACAATGAGCAGTTCTTC. Its translation: CSAAGLAVSYNEQFF.

The DNA for the CDR3 is TGTGCCAGCAGCCCGAGTTGGGAGACCCAGTACTTC. It yields the protein CASSPSWETQYF. This chain uses TRBV7-8 with TRBJ2-5; D is uncertain. The germline V gene has CDR1 SGHVS and CDR2 FQNEAQ. V lost 5 bases and J 5 bases, leaving 9 bases between the germline ends. CDR3 length: 12 amino acids.

This clonotype was detected ten times or more. The chain carries TRBV7-9 and TRBJ2-1; TRBD2 matches 12 bases. Germline V gene data show CDR1 as SEHNR and CDR2 as FQNEAQ (reference sequence). The CDR3 has 15 residues. The V segment lost 5 bases and the J segment 9 bases; nucleotides outside the gene matches: 8. CDR3 amino acids: CASSDRLAGDGEQFF. CDR3 sequence (DNA): TGTGCCAGCAGCGATCGACTAGCGGGAGACGGTGAGCAGTTCTTC.

The V and J genes are TRBV5-6 and TRBJ2-3; tentative D call: TRBD2 (7 bases). The CDR3 consists of 15 residues. V shed 6 bases and J shed 2 bases, with 16 bases lying between them. Germline CDR1 and CDR2: SGHDT and YYEEEE. The CDR3 DNA follows: TGTGCCAGCAAGAGTCACGGGGGGCCCACAGATACGCAGTATTTT. Protein: CASKSHGGPTDTQYF.

The rearrangement links TRBV2 to TRBJ2-5; D gene uncertain. CDR3 length: 12 residues. Germline CDR1 reads SNHLY; CDR2 reads FYNNEI. Trimming stripped 10 bases from V and 5 bases from J, with 14 bases between. The CDR3 loop reads CATARVGETQYF. CDR3 in DNA: TGTGCCACAGCAAGGGTCGGGGAGACCCAGTACTTC. The full variable domain, with the rest looked up from reference TRBV2 and TRBJ2-5, is EPEVTQTPSHQVTQMGQEVILRCVPISNHLYFYWYRQILGQKVEFLVSFYNNEISEKSEIFDDQFSVERPDGSNFTLKIRSTKLEDSAMYFCATARVGETQYFGPGTRLLVL.